This TCR beta chain was captured in a study of graft-versus-host responses after intestinal transplantation. To note about this clone: Its antigen is currently unknown.

The data were produced by immunoSEQ multiplex PCR, yet TCRdb's version contains in-frame clones alone and is incomplete. The sample has about 51,000 clones; roughly 95% are singletons. The origin of this receptor is a human donor who was the organ donor for an intestinal transplant. This sample comprised unstimulated CD8+ T cells sorted from spleen or lymph node cells, obtained before transplant.

The DNA for the CDR3 is TGTGCCAGCAGCTTAGTGGGGATCTTAGACGAAAAACTGTTTTTT. Its translation: CASSLVGILDEKLFF. The chain couples TRBV7-9 to TRBJ1-4, with D hard to call. V shed 1 base and J shed 8 bases, with 14 bases lying between them. Looked up from germline, CDR1 is SEHNR and CDR2 is FQNEAQ (reference sequence). This CDR3 has 15 residues.